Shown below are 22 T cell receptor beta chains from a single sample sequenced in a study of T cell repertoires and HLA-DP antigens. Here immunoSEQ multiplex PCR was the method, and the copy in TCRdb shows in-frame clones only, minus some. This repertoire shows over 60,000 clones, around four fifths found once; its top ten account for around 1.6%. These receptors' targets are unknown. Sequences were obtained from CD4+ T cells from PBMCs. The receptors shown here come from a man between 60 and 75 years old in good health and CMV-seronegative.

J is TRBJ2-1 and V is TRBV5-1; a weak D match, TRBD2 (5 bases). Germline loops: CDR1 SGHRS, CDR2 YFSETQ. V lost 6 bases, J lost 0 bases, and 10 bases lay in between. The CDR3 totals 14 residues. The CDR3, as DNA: TGCGCCAGCACTTCGGGGAGCTCCTACAATGAGCAGTTCTTC. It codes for CASTSGSSYNEQFF.

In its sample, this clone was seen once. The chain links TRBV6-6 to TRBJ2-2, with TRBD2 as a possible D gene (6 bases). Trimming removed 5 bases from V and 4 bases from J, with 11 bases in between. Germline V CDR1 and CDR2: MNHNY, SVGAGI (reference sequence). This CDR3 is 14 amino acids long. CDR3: CASSPSSGTGELFF. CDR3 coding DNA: TGTGCCAGCAGTCCGAGTAGCGGCACCGGGGAGCTGTTTTTT.

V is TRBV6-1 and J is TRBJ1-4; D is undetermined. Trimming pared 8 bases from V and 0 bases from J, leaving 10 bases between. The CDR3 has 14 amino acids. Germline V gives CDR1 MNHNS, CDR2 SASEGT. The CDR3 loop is CASVSVATNEKLFF. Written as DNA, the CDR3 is TGTGCCAGCGTCTCGGTTGCAACTAATGAAAAACTGTTTTTT.

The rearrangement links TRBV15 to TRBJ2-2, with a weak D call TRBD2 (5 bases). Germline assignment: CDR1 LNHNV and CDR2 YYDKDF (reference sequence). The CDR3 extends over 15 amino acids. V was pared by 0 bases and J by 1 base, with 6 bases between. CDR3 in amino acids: CATSRDRGNTGELFF. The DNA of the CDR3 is TGTGCCACCAGCAGAGATCGGGGGAACACCGGGGAGCTGTTTTTT.

CDR3 loop: CASSRAGGLTDTQYF. The CDR3 DNA sequence: TGTGCCAGCAGCCGAGCGGGGGGGCTCACAGATACGCAGTATTTT. V usage is TRBV7-2 and J usage is TRBJ2-3; 10 nucleotides align to TRBD2. Germline CDR1 reads SGHTA; CDR2 reads FQGNSA. The CDR3 consists of 15 residues. The junction had 4 bases not matched to a gene; V was cut back by 5 bases and J by 2 bases.

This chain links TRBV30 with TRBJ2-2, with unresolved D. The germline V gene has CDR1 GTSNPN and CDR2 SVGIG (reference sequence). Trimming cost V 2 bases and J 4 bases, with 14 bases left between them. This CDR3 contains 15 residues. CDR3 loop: CAWSPTRLGTGELFF. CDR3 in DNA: TGTGCCTGGAGTCCCACCCGGTTAGGCACCGGGGAGCTGTTTTTT.

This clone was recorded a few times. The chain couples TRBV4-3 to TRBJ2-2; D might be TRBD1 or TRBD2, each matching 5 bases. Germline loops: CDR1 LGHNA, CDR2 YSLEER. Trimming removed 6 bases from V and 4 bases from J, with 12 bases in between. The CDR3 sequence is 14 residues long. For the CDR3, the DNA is TGCGCCAGCAGTCAGGGACGATCCACCGGGGAGCTGTTTTTT. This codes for CASSQGRSTGELFF.

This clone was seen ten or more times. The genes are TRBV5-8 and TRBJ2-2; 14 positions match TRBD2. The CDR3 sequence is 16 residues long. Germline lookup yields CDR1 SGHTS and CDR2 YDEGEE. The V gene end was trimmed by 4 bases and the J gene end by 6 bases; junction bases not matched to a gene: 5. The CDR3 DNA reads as TGTGCCAGCAGCCCTGGGACTAGCGGGAGTTCCGGGGAGCTGTTTTTT. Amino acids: CASSPGTSGSSGELFF.

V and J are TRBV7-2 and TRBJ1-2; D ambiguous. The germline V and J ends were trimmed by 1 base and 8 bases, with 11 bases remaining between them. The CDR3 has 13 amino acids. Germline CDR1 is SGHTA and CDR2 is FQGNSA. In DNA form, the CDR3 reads TGTGCCAGCAGCTTAGAAGCCCGGAGGGGCTACACCTTC. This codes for CASSLEARRGYTF.

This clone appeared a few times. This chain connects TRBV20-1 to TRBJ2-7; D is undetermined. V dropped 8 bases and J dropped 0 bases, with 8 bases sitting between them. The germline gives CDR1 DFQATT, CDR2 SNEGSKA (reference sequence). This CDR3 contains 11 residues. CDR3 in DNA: TGCAGTTCGGAGAGCTCCTACGAGCAGTACTTC. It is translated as CSSESSYEQYF.

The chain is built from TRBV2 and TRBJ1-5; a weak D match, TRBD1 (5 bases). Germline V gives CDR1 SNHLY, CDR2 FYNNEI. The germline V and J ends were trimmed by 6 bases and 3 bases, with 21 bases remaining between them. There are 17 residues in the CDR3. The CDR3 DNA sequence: TGTGCCAGCAGGGGCCGAGAGGGGCTGATAAACAATCAGCCCCAGCATTTT. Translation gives CASRGREGLINNQPQHF. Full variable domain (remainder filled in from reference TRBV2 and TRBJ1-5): EPEVTQTPSHQVTQMGQEVILRCVPISNHLYFYWYRQILGQKVEFLVSFYNNEISEKSEIFDDQFSVERPDGSNFTLKIRSTKLEDSAMYFCASRGREGLINNQPQHFGDGTRLSIL.

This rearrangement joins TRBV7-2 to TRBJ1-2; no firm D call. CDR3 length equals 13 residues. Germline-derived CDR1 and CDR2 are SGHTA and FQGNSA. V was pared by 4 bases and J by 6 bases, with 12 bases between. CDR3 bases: TGTGCCAGCAGCTCGGGCCTCCTTGATGGCTACACCTTC. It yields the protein CASSSGLLDGYTF.

Written as DNA, the CDR3 is TGTGCCAGCAGTGAAGATTGGGCCACAGATACGCAGTATTTT. Amino acid sequence: CASSEDWATDTQYF. The V and J genes are TRBV6-1 and TRBJ2-3; D ambiguous. Germline V gene sequence: CDR1 MNHNS, CDR2 SASEGT. The CDR3 is 14 residues long. V was cut by 1 base and J by 2 bases, with 7 bases left in between.

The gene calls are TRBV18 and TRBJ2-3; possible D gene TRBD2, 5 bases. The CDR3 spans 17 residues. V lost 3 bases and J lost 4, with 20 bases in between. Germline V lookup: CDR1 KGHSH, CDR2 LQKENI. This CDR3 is CASSPWPGTTGPDTQYF. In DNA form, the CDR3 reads TGTGCCAGCTCACCGTGGCCGGGAACCACGGGTCCAGATACGCAGTATTTT.

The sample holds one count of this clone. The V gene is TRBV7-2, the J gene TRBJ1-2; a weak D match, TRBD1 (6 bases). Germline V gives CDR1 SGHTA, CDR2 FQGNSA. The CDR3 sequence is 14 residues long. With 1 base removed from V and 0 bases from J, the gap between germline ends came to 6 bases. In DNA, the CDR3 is TGTGCCAGCAGCTTAGGACAGGCTAACTATGGCTACACCTTC. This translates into CASSLGQANYGYTF.

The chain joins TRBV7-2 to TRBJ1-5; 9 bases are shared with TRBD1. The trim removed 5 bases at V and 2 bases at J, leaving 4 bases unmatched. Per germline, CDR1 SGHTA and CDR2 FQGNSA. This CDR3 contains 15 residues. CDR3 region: CASSMDRGGNQPQHF. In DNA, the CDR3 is TGTGCCAGCAGCATGGACAGGGGCGGCAATCAGCCCCAGCATTTT.

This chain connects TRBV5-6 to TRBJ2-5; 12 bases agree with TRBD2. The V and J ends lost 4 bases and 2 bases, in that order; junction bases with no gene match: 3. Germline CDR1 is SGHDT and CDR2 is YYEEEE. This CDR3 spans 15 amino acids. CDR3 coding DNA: TGTGCCAGCAGCGGACTAGCGGGACAACAAGAGACCCAGTACTTC. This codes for CASSGLAGQQETQYF.

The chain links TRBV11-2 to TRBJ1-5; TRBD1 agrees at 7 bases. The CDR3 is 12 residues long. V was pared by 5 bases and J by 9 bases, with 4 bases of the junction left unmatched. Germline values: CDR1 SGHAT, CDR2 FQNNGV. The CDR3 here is CASSENRGPQHF. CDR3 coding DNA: TGTGCCAGCAGCGAAAACAGGGGGCCCCAGCATTTT.

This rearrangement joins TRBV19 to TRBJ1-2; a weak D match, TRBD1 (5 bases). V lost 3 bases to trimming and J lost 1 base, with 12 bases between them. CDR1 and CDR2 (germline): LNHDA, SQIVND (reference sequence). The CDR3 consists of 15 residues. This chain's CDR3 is CASSMLADSNYGYTF. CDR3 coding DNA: TGTGCCAGTAGTATGTTGGCCGACAGTAACTATGGCTACACCTTC. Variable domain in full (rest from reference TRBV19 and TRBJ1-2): DGGITQSPKYLFRKEGQNVTLSCEQNLNHDAMYWYRQDPGQGLRLIYYSQIVNDFQKGDIAEGYSVSREKKESFPLTVTSAQKNPTAFYLCASSMLADSNYGYTFGSGTRLTVV.

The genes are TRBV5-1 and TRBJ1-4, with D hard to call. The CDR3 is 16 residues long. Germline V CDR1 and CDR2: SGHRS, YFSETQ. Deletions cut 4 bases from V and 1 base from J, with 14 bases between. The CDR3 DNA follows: TGCGCCAGCAGCAGTTCTGGCTCCAGAACTAATGAAAAACTGTTTTTT. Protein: CASSSSGSRTNEKLFF.

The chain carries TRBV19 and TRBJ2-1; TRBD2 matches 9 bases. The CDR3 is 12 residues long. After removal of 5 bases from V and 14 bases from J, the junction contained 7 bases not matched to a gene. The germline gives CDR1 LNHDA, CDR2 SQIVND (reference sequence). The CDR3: CASSPRSGREFF. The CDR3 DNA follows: TGTGCCAGTAGTCCCCGTAGCGGGAGAGAGTTCTTC.

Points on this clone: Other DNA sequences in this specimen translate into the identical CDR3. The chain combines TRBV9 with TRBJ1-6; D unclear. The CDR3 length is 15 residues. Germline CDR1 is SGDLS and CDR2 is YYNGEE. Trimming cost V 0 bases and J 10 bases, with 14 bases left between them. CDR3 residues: CASSVVWTAGSPLHF. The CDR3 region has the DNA TGTGCCAGCAGCGTAGTTTGGACCGCTGGATCACCCCTCCACTTT.